A selection of T cell receptor beta chains follows, all from one sample in a study of lymphopenia after photon versus proton radiotherapy. Sequencing used immunoSEQ multiplex PCR; TCRdb keeps in-frame clones, though not all of them. The sample shows around 53,000 clones, around four fifths of them seen only once. Sequences were derived from peripheral blood, sampled from a patient treated with photon-based radiotherapy. These receptors originate from a man in his fifties with gastric cancer. CDR3s include the opening cysteine and the closing phenylalanine or tryptophan. D genes are given only for firm matches. Where a row states a size, it is once, few, many or the class of an expanded clone; other rows omit it.

TRBV4-1	.	.	TRBJ1-2	CASSQVDGNYGYTF	TGCGCCAGCAGCCAAGTGGACGGTAACTATGGCTACACCTTC
TRBV11-2	TRBD1	.	TRBJ1-1	CASTTVGAGGTEAFF	TGTGCCAGCACCACTGTAGGGGCAGGGGGGACTGAAGCTTTCTTT
TRBV11-3	.	.	TRBJ2-6	CASSLDGAGANVLTF	TGTGCCAGCAGCTTAGACGGGGCTGGGGCCAACGTCCTGACTTTC
TRBV18	.	.	TRBJ1-4	CASSPGQGEKLFF	TGTGCCAGCTCACCAGGTCAGGGGGAAAAACTGTTTTTT
TRBV30	TRBD1	.	TRBJ2-7	CAWSPQSDRGRREQYF	TGTGCCTGGAGTCCCCAGTCCGACAGGGGGCGTCGGGAGCAGTACTTC
TRBV19	TRBD1	few	TRBJ1-1	CASRDRGLNTEAFF	TGTGCCAGTAGGGACAGGGGGCTGAACACTGAAGCTTTCTTT
TRBV4-1	.	.	TRBJ2-6	CASSQQAAGLGSGANVLTF	TGCGCCAGCAGCCAACAAGCAGCGGGCCTCGGCTCTGGGGCCAACGTCCTGACTTTC
TRBV7-9	.	.	TRBJ2-6	CASSSASGFVGANVLTF	TGTGCCAGCAGCTCCGCATCTGGGTTTGTGGGGGCCAACGTCCTGACTTTC
TRBV9	TRBD1	.	TRBJ2-7	CASSGQRQGMGEQYF	TGTGCCAGCAGCGGACAACGACAGGGTATGGGCGAGCAGTACTTC
TRBV5-1	.	once	TRBJ1-3	CASSSGSSGNTIYF	TGCGCCAGCAGCTCCGGGAGCTCTGGAAACACCATATATTTT
TRBV2	.	.	TRBJ2-1	CASGGPGSSSYNEQFF	TGTGCCAGCGGGGGCCCAGGCTCCAGCTCCTACAATGAGCAGTTCTTC
TRBV6-1	.	.	TRBJ2-1	CASSEGAWGPSEQFF	TGTGCCAGCAGTGAAGGGGCGTGGGGGCCCAGTGAGCAGTTCTTC
TRBV5-4	.	.	TRBJ2-7	CASSWEAASYEQYF	TGTGCCAGCAGCTGGGAAGCTGCCTCCTACGAGCAGTACTTC
TRBV7-6	.	.	TRBJ1-4	CASSLAGGEKLFF	TGTGCCAGCAGCTTAGCAGGAGGTGAAAAACTGTTTTTT
TRBV11-2	TRBD2	few	TRBJ2-3	CASSSLRDSGRKLDTQYF	TGTGCCAGCAGCTCCCTTCGAGATAGCGGGAGGAAATTAGATACGCAGTATTTT
TRBV19	.	.	TRBJ2-7	CASSIVPGEVYEQYF	TGTGCCAGTAGTATAGTTCCAGGGGAAGTGTACGAGCAGTACTTC
TRBV7-9	.	once	TRBJ2-5	CASRPGLGPWYQETQYF	TGTGCCAGCAGACCCGGACTGGGCCCTTGGTACCAAGAGACCCAGTACTTC
TRBV5-1	TRBD1	once	TRBJ2-2	CASSTGQLTGELFF	TGCGCCAGCAGCACGGGACAGCTCACCGGGGAGCTGTTTTTT
TRBV4-3	.	.	TRBJ2-7	CASSLTALSHEQYF	TGCGCCAGCAGCCTAACGGCTCTGTCCCACGAGCAGTACTTC
TRBV11-2	.	.	TRBJ2-7	CASSPRGGPEYEQYF	TGTGCCAGCAGCCCCAGGGGAGGCCCGGAGTACGAGCAGTACTTC
TRBV18	.	.	TRBJ1-1	CASSPLAGEGNTEAFF	TGTGCCAGCTCACCACTGGCAGGGGAGGGGAACACTGAAGCTTTCTTT
TRBV4-1	TRBD1	.	TRBJ2-3	CASSQSRVAPRGDTQYF	TGCGCCAGCAGCCAATCTCGGGTAGCGCCCAGGGGGGATACGCAGTATTTT
TRBV18	.	few	TRBJ1-2	CASSPSGSYGYTF	TGTGCCAGCTCACCCTCAGGGAGCTATGGCTACACCTTC
TRBV11-2	.	.	TRBJ2-7	CASSRGYEQYF	TGTGCCAGCAGCCGGGGGTACGAGCAGTACTTC
TRBV18	.	once	TRBJ2-5	CASSLQRKETQYF	TGTGCCAGCTCACTTCAGCGGAAAGAGACCCAGTACTTC